A selection of T cell receptor beta chains follows, all from one sample in a study of blood T cell repertoires in COVID-19. The method was immunoSEQ multiplex PCR; TCRdb's version includes in-frame clones alone and lacks a portion of them. The table shows more than 35,000 clones, with over 75% occurring only once. Sequenced input: peripheral blood. Receptors were obtained from a human donor in a cohort sampled during active COVID-19. The CDR3 runs from the conserved cysteine through the conserved F or W. D genes are given only for firm matches. Expanded clones are given a class, and other clones once, few, many or no size at all.

J gene: TRBJ1-1; CDR3 length: 16; clone size: once; D gene: .; V gene: TRBV27; CDR3 protein: CASSLSLQFMNTEAFF; CDR3 DNA: TGTGCCAGCAGTTTATCGCTACAGTTCATGAACACTGAAGCTTTCTTT
J gene: TRBJ2-3; CDR3 length: 15; clone size: .; D gene: .; V gene: TRBV9; CDR3 protein: CASSVEGQGQGTQYF; CDR3 DNA: TGTGCCAGCAGCGTAGAAGGGCAGGGGCAGGGTACGCAGTATTTT
J gene: TRBJ2-4; CDR3 length: 17; clone size: .; D gene: .; V gene: TRBV4-1; CDR3 protein: CASSQEWLAIAKNIQYF; CDR3 DNA: TGCGCCAGCAGCCAAGAATGGCTAGCCATAGCCAAAAACATTCAGTACTTC
J gene: TRBJ2-3; CDR3 length: 15; clone size: .; D gene: TRBD2; V gene: TRBV5-4; CDR3 protein: CASSFTSGGTDTQYF; CDR3 DNA: TGTGCCAGCAGCTTTACTAGCGGGGGCACAGATACGCAGTATTTT
J gene: TRBJ1-4; CDR3 length: 15; clone size: .; D gene: .; V gene: TRBV5-1; CDR3 protein: CASSSGVATNEKLFF; CDR3 DNA: TGCGCCAGCAGCTCCGGGGTAGCAACTAATGAAAAACTGTTTTTT
J gene: TRBJ1-2; CDR3 length: 16; clone size: .; D gene: .; V gene: TRBV18; CDR3 protein: CASSPDVGVQGTGYTF; CDR3 DNA: TGTGCCAGCTCACCAGACGTGGGCGTCCAGGGGACTGGCTACACCTTC
J gene: TRBJ2-5; CDR3 length: 17; clone size: .; D gene: TRBD2; V gene: TRBV2; CDR3 protein: CASGPGGVAGNSETQYF; CDR3 DNA: TGTGCCAGCGGACCAGGCGGGGTAGCGGGGAACTCGGAGACCCAGTACTTC
J gene: TRBJ1-1; CDR3 length: 15; clone size: .; D gene: TRBD1; V gene: TRBV5-1; CDR3 protein: CASSSGRTGSTEAFF; CDR3 DNA: TGCGCCAGCAGCTCCGGACGGACAGGGAGCACTGAAGCTTTCTTT
J gene: TRBJ1-3; CDR3 length: 15; clone size: .; D gene: .; V gene: TRBV11-2; CDR3 protein: CASSLGPGSGNTIYF; CDR3 DNA: TGTGCCAGCAGCTTAGGGCCGGGCTCTGGAAACACCATATATTTT
J gene: TRBJ2-2; CDR3 length: 14; clone size: .; D gene: .; V gene: TRBV6-5; CDR3 protein: CASRARESTGELFF; CDR3 DNA: TGTGCCAGCAGGGCCCGGGAGAGTACCGGGGAGCTGTTTTTT
J gene: TRBJ2-1; CDR3 length: 12; clone size: once; D gene: .; V gene: TRBV5-4; CDR3 protein: CASSFGGNEQFF; CDR3 DNA: TGTGCCAGCAGCTTTGGGGGGAACGAGCAGTTCTTC
J gene: TRBJ2-2; CDR3 length: 14; clone size: .; D gene: .; V gene: TRBV11-2; CDR3 protein: CASLGWGDTGELFF; CDR3 DNA: TGTGCCAGCCTAGGGTGGGGGGACACCGGGGAGCTGTTTTTT
J gene: TRBJ2-2; CDR3 length: 19; clone size: .; D gene: TRBD1; V gene: TRBV24-1; CDR3 protein: CATSATRITGVTVSGELFF; CDR3 DNA: TGTGCCACCAGTGCCACCCGGATTACAGGGGTAACGGTTTCCGGGGAGCTGTTTTTT
J gene: TRBJ2-7; CDR3 length: 14; clone size: .; D gene: TRBD2; V gene: TRBV5-6; CDR3 protein: CASSGGGPFYEQYF; CDR3 DNA: TGCGCCAGCAGCGGGGGGGGACCGTTCTACGAGCAGTACTTC
J gene: TRBJ1-1; CDR3 length: 14; clone size: .; D gene: .; V gene: TRBV27; CDR3 protein: CASRSGLMNTEAFF; CDR3 DNA: TGTGCCAGCAGGTCGGGACTTATGAACACTGAAGCTTTCTTT
J gene: TRBJ1-6; CDR3 length: 15; clone size: .; D gene: TRBD1; V gene: TRBV18; CDR3 protein: CASSPRDRGNSPLHF; CDR3 DNA: TGTGCCAGCTCACCACGAGACAGGGGCAATTCACCCCTCCACTTT
J gene: TRBJ2-1; CDR3 length: 17; clone size: .; D gene: .; V gene: TRBV4-2; CDR3 protein: CASSQSPAVVVANEQFF; CDR3 DNA: TGTGCCAGCAGCCAATCGCCAGCGGTGGTGGTGGCCAATGAGCAGTTCTTC
J gene: TRBJ2-3; CDR3 length: 16; clone size: .; D gene: TRBD2; V gene: TRBV30; CDR3 protein: CAWSVSGGGKEDTQYF; CDR3 DNA: TGTGCCTGGAGTGTTAGCGGGGGGGGCAAGGAAGATACGCAGTATTTT
J gene: TRBJ2-3; CDR3 length: 14; clone size: once; D gene: TRBD1; V gene: TRBV5-1; CDR3 protein: CASWGQMAGDTQYF; CDR3 DNA: TGCGCCAGCTGGGGACAGATGGCCGGGGATACGCAGTATTTT
J gene: TRBJ2-3; CDR3 length: 16; clone size: .; D gene: TRBD2; V gene: TRBV9; CDR3 protein: CASSVFSGGATDTQYF; CDR3 DNA: TGTGCCAGCAGCGTTTTTAGCGGGGGGGCGACAGATACGCAGTATTTT
J gene: TRBJ2-7; CDR3 length: 16; clone size: .; D gene: TRBD2; V gene: TRBV27; CDR3 protein: CASSLGAGRGGNEQYF; CDR3 DNA: TGTGCCAGCAGTTTAGGGGCAGGGAGGGGTGGAAACGAGCAGTACTTC
J gene: TRBJ2-7; CDR3 length: 16; clone size: .; D gene: TRBD2; V gene: TRBV27; CDR3 protein: CASSYSAGGFFYEQYF; CDR3 DNA: TGTGCCAGCAGTTACTCCGCGGGGGGGTTTTTCTACGAGCAGTACTTC
J gene: TRBJ2-2; CDR3 length: 15; clone size: .; D gene: TRBD2; V gene: TRBV6-5; CDR3 protein: CASSSGLAGPGELFF; CDR3 DNA: TGTGCCAGCAGTTCCGGACTAGCGGGCCCCGGGGAGCTGTTTTTT
J gene: TRBJ1-3; CDR3 length: 17; clone size: .; D gene: .; V gene: TRBV9; CDR3 protein: CASSETGPSSRGNTIYF; CDR3 DNA: TGTGCCAGCAGCGAAACGGGTCCATCGAGTAGGGGAAACACCATATATTTT
J gene: TRBJ1-1; CDR3 length: 14; clone size: .; D gene: TRBD1; V gene: TRBV6-5; CDR3 protein: CASSPGQGNTEAFF; CDR3 DNA: TGTGCCAGCAGCCCGGGACAGGGAAACACTGAAGCTTTCTTT
J gene: TRBJ2-5; CDR3 length: 15; clone size: .; D gene: TRBD1; V gene: TRBV6-1; CDR3 protein: CASSDNRGLQETQYF; CDR3 DNA: TGTGCCAGCAGTGACAACAGGGGGCTCCAAGAGACCCAGTACTTC
J gene: TRBJ2-3; CDR3 length: 15; clone size: .; D gene: .; V gene: TRBV19; CDR3 protein: CASTKDGASTDTQYF; CDR3 DNA: TGTGCCAGTACCAAAGACGGAGCTAGCACAGATACGCAGTATTTT
J gene: TRBJ2-1; CDR3 length: 13; clone size: .; D gene: .; V gene: TRBV11-3; CDR3 protein: CASSPRLDNEQFF; CDR3 DNA: TGTGCCAGCAGCCCCCGTCTAGACAATGAGCAGTTCTTC
J gene: TRBJ1-3; CDR3 length: 14; clone size: .; D gene: TRBD1; V gene: TRBV2; CDR3 protein: CASKSGTGQNTIYF; CDR3 DNA: TGTGCCAGCAAATCCGGGACAGGGCAAAACACCATATATTTT
J gene: TRBJ2-3; CDR3 length: 16; clone size: .; D gene: TRBD2; V gene: TRBV19; CDR3 protein: CASSPRGGGSTDTQYF; CDR3 DNA: TGTGCCAGTAGTCCTCGGGGCGGGGGAAGCACAGATACGCAGTATTTT
J gene: TRBJ1-5; CDR3 length: 16; clone size: .; D gene: TRBD1; V gene: TRBV5-1; CDR3 protein: CASSSGTADSNQPQHF; CDR3 DNA: TGCGCCAGCAGCTCAGGGACAGCCGATAGCAATCAGCCCCAGCATTTT
J gene: TRBJ2-3; CDR3 length: 15; clone size: .; D gene: .; V gene: TRBV24-1; CDR3 protein: CATSDFPTSSDTQYF; CDR3 DNA: TGTGCCACCAGTGATTTCCCGACATCATCGGATACGCAGTATTTT
J gene: TRBJ2-5; CDR3 length: 13; clone size: .; D gene: .; V gene: TRBV7-9; CDR3 protein: CASSSQFEETQYF; CDR3 DNA: TGTGCCAGCAGCTCCCAGTTCGAAGAGACCCAGTACTTC
J gene: TRBJ1-5; CDR3 length: 19; clone size: .; D gene: TRBD1; V gene: TRBV7-2; CDR3 protein: CASSGGQGASLGSNQPQHF; CDR3 DNA: TGTGCCAGCAGCGGCGGACAGGGAGCCTCTCTGGGTAGCAATCAGCCCCAGCATTTT
J gene: TRBJ1-5; CDR3 length: 15; clone size: .; D gene: TRBD1; V gene: TRBV10-3; CDR3 protein: CAISGTGGSNQPQHF; CDR3 DNA: TGTGCCATCAGTGGGACAGGGGGTAGCAATCAGCCCCAGCATTTT
J gene: TRBJ1-1; CDR3 length: 13; clone size: .; D gene: .; V gene: TRBV27; CDR3 protein: CASRPSGNTEAFF; CDR3 DNA: TGTGCCAGCAGGCCGAGTGGGAACACTGAAGCTTTCTTT
J gene: TRBJ1-2; CDR3 length: 15; clone size: .; D gene: TRBD1; V gene: TRBV3-1/TRBV3-2; CDR3 protein: CASSQDGGQDGSYTF; CDR3 DNA: TGTGCCAGCAGCCAAGATGGCGGACAGGACGGTAGCTACACCTTC
J gene: TRBJ1-5; CDR3 length: 14; clone size: .; D gene: TRBD1; V gene: TRBV4-2; CDR3 protein: CASSPLTGNQPQHF; CDR3 DNA: TGTGCCAGCAGCCCCCTGACAGGGAATCAGCCCCAGCATTTT
J gene: TRBJ1-3; CDR3 length: 14; clone size: .; D gene: TRBD1; V gene: TRBV29-1; CDR3 protein: CSVDDTGVGNTIYF; CDR3 DNA: TGCAGCGTTGACGATACAGGGGTTGGAAACACCATATATTTT
J gene: TRBJ2-6; CDR3 length: 14; clone size: .; D gene: .; V gene: TRBV4-1; CDR3 protein: CATRDRGGANVLTF; CDR3 DNA: TGCGCCACCAGGGACCGGGGAGGGGCCAACGTCCTGACTTTC
J gene: TRBJ1-1; CDR3 length: 13; clone size: .; D gene: .; V gene: TRBV19; CDR3 protein: CASSIGQNTEAFF; CDR3 DNA: TGTGCCAGTAGTATCGGACAGAACACTGAAGCTTTCTTT
J gene: TRBJ2-6; CDR3 length: 16; clone size: .; D gene: .; V gene: TRBV5-1; CDR3 protein: CASSLLGGDGANVLTF; CDR3 DNA: TGCGCCAGCAGCTTGCTAGGGGGTGATGGGGCCAACGTCCTGACTTTC
J gene: TRBJ2-3; CDR3 length: 17; clone size: .; D gene: .; V gene: TRBV4-2; CDR3 protein: CASSPRLGGEGTDTQYF; CDR3 DNA: TGTGCCAGCAGCCCCCGCCTTGGCGGGGAGGGCACAGATACGCAGTATTTT
J gene: TRBJ1-4; CDR3 length: 14; clone size: .; D gene: TRBD1; V gene: TRBV5-1; CDR3 protein: CASSLGQGSEKLFF; CDR3 DNA: TGCGCCAGCAGCTTGGGACAGGGTAGTGAAAAACTGTTTTTT
J gene: TRBJ2-3; CDR3 length: 17; clone size: .; D gene: TRBD2; V gene: TRBV6-1; CDR3 protein: CASSVGLAGTSTDTQYF; CDR3 DNA: TGTGCCAGCAGTGTGGGACTAGCGGGAACTAGCACAGATACGCAGTATTTT
J gene: TRBJ2-7; CDR3 length: 15; clone size: .; D gene: TRBD1; V gene: TRBV11-2; CDR3 protein: CASSLGGQGSYEQYF; CDR3 DNA: TGTGCCAGCAGCTTAGGGGGACAGGGGTCCTACGAGCAGTACTTC
J gene: TRBJ2-2; CDR3 length: 18; clone size: .; D gene: TRBD1; V gene: TRBV5-1; CDR3 protein: CASSARQGRNSNTGELFF; CDR3 DNA: TGCGCCAGCAGCGCCAGACAGGGCCGTAATTCGAACACCGGGGAGCTGTTTTTT
J gene: TRBJ1-1; CDR3 length: 13; clone size: .; D gene: .; V gene: TRBV9; CDR3 protein: CASRASLNTEAFF; CDR3 DNA: TGTGCCAGCAGGGCCTCCTTGAACACTGAAGCTTTCTTT
J gene: TRBJ2-1; CDR3 length: 14; clone size: .; D gene: TRBD2; V gene: TRBV7-9; CDR3 protein: CAISTGTSADEQFF; CDR3 DNA: TGTGCCATCTCAACTGGGACTAGCGCCGATGAGCAGTTCTTC
J gene: TRBJ1-1; CDR3 length: 14; clone size: .; D gene: .; V gene: TRBV11-2; CDR3 protein: CASSSGLMNTEAFF; CDR3 DNA: TGTGCCAGCAGCTCAGGGTTGATGAACACTGAAGCTTTCTTT
J gene: TRBJ1-2; CDR3 length: 14; clone size: .; D gene: .; V gene: TRBV15; CDR3 protein: CATSRYREKSGYTF; CDR3 DNA: TGTGCCACCAGCAGATACAGGGAAAAGAGCGGCTACACCTTC
J gene: TRBJ2-3; CDR3 length: 15; clone size: .; D gene: TRBD1; V gene: TRBV10-1; CDR3 protein: CASSDRQGATDTQYF; CDR3 DNA: TGCGCCAGCAGTGACCGCCAGGGGGCCACAGATACGCAGTATTTT
J gene: TRBJ2-7; CDR3 length: 15; clone size: .; D gene: TRBD1; V gene: TRBV5-5; CDR3 protein: CASSLAPGQSYEQYF; CDR3 DNA: TGTGCCAGCAGCCTGGCCCCGGGACAGTCCTACGAGCAGTACTTC